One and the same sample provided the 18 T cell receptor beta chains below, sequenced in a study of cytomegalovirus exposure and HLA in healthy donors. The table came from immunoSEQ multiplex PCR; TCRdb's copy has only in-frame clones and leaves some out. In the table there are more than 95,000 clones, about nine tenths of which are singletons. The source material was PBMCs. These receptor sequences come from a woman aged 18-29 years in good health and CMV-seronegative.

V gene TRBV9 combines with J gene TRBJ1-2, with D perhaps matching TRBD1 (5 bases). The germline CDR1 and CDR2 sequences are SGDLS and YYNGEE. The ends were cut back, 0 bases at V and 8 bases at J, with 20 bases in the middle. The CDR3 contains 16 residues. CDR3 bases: TGTGCCAGCAGCGTAGCCTCGACAGCTGCTGTTATGGGCTACACCTTC. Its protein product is CASSVASTAAVMGYTF.

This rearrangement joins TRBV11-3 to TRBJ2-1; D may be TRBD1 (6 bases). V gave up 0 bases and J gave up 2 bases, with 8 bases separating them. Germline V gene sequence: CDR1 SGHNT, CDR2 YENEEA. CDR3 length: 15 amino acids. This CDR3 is CASSLDRGTYNEQFF. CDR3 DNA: TGTGCCAGCAGCTTAGACAGGGGCACCTACAATGAGCAGTTCTTC.

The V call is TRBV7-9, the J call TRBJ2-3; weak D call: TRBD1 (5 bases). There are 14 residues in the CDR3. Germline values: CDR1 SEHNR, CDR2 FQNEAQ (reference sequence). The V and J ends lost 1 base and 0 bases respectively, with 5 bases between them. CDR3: CASSLGQSTDTQYF. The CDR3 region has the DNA TGTGCCAGCAGCTTAGGACAGAGCACAGATACGCAGTATTTT.

DNA for the CDR3: TGCAGCGTTGAAGTCCAACAGGGAGGGGGGGGATCGTTGGAGACCCAGTACTTC. This translates into CSVEVQQGGGGSLETQYF. This chain connects TRBV29-1 to TRBJ2-5; D might be TRBD2 (7 bases). Germline CDR1 and CDR2: SQVTM and ANQGSEA. V was cut by 1 base and J by 5 bases, with 26 bases left in between. The CDR3 runs 18 residues.

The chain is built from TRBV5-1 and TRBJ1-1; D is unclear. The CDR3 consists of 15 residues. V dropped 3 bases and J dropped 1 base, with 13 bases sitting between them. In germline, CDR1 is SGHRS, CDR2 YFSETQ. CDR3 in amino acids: CASSSDGGRNTEAFF. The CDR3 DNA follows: TGCGCCAGCAGCTCCGATGGAGGGCGGAACACTGAAGCTTTCTTT.

The CDR3 nucleotides read TGCGCCACCCGAGACAGCCCGGCGGACACTGAAGCTTTCTTT. Protein sequence: CATRDSPADTEAFF. The chain is built from TRBV10-1 and TRBJ1-1, with a weak D call TRBD1 (5 bases). V was trimmed by 10 bases and J by 3 bases, leaving 18 bases between them. The length of the CDR3 is 14 residues. From germline, CDR1 is WNHNN and CDR2 SYGVQD (reference sequence).

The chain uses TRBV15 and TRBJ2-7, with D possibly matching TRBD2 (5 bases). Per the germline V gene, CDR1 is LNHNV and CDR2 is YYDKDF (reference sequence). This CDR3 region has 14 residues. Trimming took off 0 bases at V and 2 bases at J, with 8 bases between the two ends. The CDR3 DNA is TGTGCCACCAGCAGAGAGACGGGGACCTACGAGCAGTACTTC. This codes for CATSRETGTYEQYF.

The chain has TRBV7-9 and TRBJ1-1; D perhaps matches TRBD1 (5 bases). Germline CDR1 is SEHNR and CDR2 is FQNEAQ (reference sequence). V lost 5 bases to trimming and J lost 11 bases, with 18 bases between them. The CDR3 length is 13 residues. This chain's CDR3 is CASSGAGGIGAFF. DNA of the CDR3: TGTGCCAGCAGCGGAGCCGGGGGGATCGGGGCTTTCTTT.

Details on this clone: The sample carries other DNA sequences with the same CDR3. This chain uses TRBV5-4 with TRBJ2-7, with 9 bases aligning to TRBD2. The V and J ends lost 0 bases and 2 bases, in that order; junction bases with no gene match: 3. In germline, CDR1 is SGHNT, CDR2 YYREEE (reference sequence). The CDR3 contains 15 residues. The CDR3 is CASSLGTSVAYEQYF. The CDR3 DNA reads TGTGCCAGCAGCTTGGGGACTAGCGTGGCCTACGAGCAGTACTTC.

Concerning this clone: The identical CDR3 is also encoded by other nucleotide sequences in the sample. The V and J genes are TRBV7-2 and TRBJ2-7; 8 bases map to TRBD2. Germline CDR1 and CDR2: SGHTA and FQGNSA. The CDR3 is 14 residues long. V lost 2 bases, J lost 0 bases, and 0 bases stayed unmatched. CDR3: CASSLTSGSYEQYF. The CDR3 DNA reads TGTGCCAGCAGCTTAACTAGCGGCTCCTACGAGCAGTACTTC.

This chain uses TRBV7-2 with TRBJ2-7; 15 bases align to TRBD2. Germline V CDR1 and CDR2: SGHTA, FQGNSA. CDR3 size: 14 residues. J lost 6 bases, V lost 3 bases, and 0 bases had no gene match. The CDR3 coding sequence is TGTGCCAGCAGCTTGGGACTAGCGGGGGGCGAGCAGTACTTC. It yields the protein CASSLGLAGGEQYF. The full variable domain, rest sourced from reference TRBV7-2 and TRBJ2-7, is GAGVSQSPSNKVTEKGKDVELRCDPISGHTALYWYRQSLGQGLEFLIYFQGNSAPDKSGLPSDRFSAERTGGSVSTLTIQRTQQEDSAVYLCASSLGLAGGEQYFGPGTRLTVT.

CDR3 residues: CASSLRGRLKNTEAFF. The DNA for the CDR3 is TGTGCCAGCAGCTTACGAGGGAGGCTTAAGAACACTGAAGCTTTCTTT. This rearrangement joins TRBV7-9 to TRBJ1-1, with unresolved D. Germline V gene lookup returns CDR1 SEHNR and CDR2 FQNEAQ (reference sequence). Trimming removed 2 bases from V and 1 base from J, with 14 bases in between. There are 16 residues in the CDR3.

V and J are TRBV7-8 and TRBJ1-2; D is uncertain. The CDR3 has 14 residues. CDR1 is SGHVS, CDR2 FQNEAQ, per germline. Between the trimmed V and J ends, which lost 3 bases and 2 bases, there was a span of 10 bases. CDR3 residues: CASSLNSLNYGYTF. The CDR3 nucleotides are TGTGCCAGCAGCTTGAACAGCCTGAACTATGGCTACACCTTC.

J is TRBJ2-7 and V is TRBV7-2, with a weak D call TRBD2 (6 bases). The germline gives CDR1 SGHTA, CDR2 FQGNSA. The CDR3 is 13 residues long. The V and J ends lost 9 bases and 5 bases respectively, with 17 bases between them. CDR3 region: CASQRGMNNEQYF. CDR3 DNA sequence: TGTGCCAGTCAACGCGGGATGAACAACGAGCAGTACTTC.

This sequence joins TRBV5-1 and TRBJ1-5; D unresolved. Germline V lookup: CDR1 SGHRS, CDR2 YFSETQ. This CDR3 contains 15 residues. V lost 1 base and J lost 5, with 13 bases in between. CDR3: CASSLYGGSHQPQHF. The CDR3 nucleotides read TGCGCCAGCAGCTTGTACGGAGGCAGCCATCAGCCCCAGCATTTT.

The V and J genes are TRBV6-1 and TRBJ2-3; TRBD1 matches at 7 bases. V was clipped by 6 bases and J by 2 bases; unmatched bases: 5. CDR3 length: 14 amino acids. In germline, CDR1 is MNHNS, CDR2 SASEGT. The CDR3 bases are TGTGCCAGCAGCCAGGGGGTTCTCACAGATACGCAGTATTTT. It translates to CASSQGVLTDTQYF.

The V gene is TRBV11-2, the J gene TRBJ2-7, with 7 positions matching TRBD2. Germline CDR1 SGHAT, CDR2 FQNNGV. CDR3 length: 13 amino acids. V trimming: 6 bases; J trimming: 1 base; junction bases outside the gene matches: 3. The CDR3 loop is CASRISGSYEQYF. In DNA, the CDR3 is TGTGCCAGCAGAATTAGCGGGTCCTACGAGCAGTACTTC. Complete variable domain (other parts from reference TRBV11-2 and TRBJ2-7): EAGVAQSPRYKIIEKRQSVAFWCNPISGHATLYWYQQILGQGPKLLIQFQNNGVVDDSQLPKDRFSAERLKGVDSTLKIQPAKLEDSAVYLCASRISGSYEQYFGPGTRLTVT.

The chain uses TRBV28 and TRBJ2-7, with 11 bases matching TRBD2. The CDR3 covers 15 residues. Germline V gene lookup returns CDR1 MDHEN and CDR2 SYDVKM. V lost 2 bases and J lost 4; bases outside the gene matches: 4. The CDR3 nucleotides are TGTGCCAGCAGTTTACTGGGGACTAGCGGATACGAGCAGTACTTC. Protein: CASSLLGTSGYEQYF. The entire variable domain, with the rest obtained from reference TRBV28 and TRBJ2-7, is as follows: DVKVTQSSRYLVKRTGEKVFLECVQDMDHENMFWYRQDPGLGLRLIYFSYDVKMKEKGDIPEGYSVSREKKERFSLILESASTNQTSMYLCASSLLGTSGYEQYFGPGTRLTVT.